This entry lists 10 T cell receptor beta chains sequenced from one sample in a study of cytomegalovirus exposure and HLA in healthy donors. PCR was performed using 60 Vbeta and 13 Jbeta primers. The data were produced by immunoSEQ multiplex PCR, yet TCRdb's version contains in-frame clones alone and is incomplete. The table includes over 200,000 clones, over 65% detected once. The sample taken for sequencing was PBMCs. The receptors stem from a woman aged 55-70 years in good health and CMV-seropositive.

This rearrangement joins TRBV21-1 to TRBJ2-5; the table names TRBD1, a call not compared with the DNA. The end of the DNA is better explained by TRBJ2-7, so the J call may be wrong. TRBV21-1 is a pseudogene. There are 17 residues in the CDR3. The CDR3 loop is CASSPNRTVKRQGEQYF. CDR3 sequence (DNA): TGTGCCAGCAGCCCGAATCGGACAGTAAAAAGACAAGGCGAGCAGTACTTC.

This clone was counted only a few times. The rearrangement joins TRBV7-9 to TRBJ1-1; perhaps TRBD1 as D (5 bases). Trimming shortened V by 2 bases and J by 5 bases, and 9 bases separated the two germline ends. The germline V gene encodes CDR1 SEHNR and CDR2 FQNEAQ (reference sequence). There are 13 residues in the CDR3. The CDR3 bases are TGTGCCAGCAGCTTACAGGGAAGGACTGAAGCTTTCTTT. As protein: CASSLQGRTEAFF.

The V and J genes are TRBV7-2 and TRBJ2-3, with D unresolved. The germline CDR1 and CDR2 sequences are SGHTA and FQGNSA. V lost 8 bases and J 2 bases, leaving 11 bases between the germline ends. The CDR3 has 13 residues. The DNA of the CDR3 is TGTGCCAGCTCCCCCGGGTACACAGATACGCAGTATTTT. This codes for CASSPGYTDTQYF.

The rearrangement uses TRBV2 and TRBJ1-6, with D possibly matching TRBD1 (5 bases). Germline values: CDR1 SNHLY, CDR2 FYNNEI. The V end was cut by 6 bases, the J end by 12 bases, with 21 bases between. The CDR3 covers 15 residues. CDR3: CASSAFGGKGLPLHF. The CDR3 DNA reads TGTGCCAGCAGCGCTTTCGGAGGGAAGGGACTACCCCTCCACTTT.

J is TRBJ2-5 and V is TRBV5-1; 7 bases align to TRBD1. CDR1 SGHRS and CDR2 YFSETQ come from the germline V gene. With V trimmed by 6 bases and J by 2 bases, 4 bases remained unmatched. This CDR3 is built from 13 residues. The CDR3 loop is CASKQGFQETQYF. The CDR3 coding sequence is TGCGCCAGCAAACAGGGGTTTCAAGAGACCCAGTACTTC.

V usage is TRBV28 and J usage is TRBJ1-1; no reliable D call. CDR3 length equals 11 residues. V was cut by 6 bases and J by 7 bases, with 9 bases left in between. Looked up from germline, CDR1 is MDHEN and CDR2 is SYDVKM. DNA for the CDR3: TGTGCCAGCAGCACTAATAGTGAAGCTTTCTTT. It codes for CASSTNSEAFF.

This clone showed up just once. This chain joins TRBV20-1 and TRBJ2-3; no reliable D call. Germline CDR1 and CDR2: DFQATT and SNEGSKA (reference sequence). The CDR3 has 11 amino acids. The DNA for the CDR3 is TGCAGCTGGGTGAGGACAGATACGCAGTATTTT. It specifies CSWVRTDTQYF.

The chain employs TRBV5-1 and TRBJ2-4; TRBD1 might be the D (5 bases). Germline CDR1 reads SGHRS; CDR2 reads YFSETQ. The CDR3 is made up of 17 amino acids. Between the trimmed V and J ends, which lost 0 bases and 2 bases, there was a span of 15 bases. The CDR3 is CASSLDWGSTSKNIQYF. Here the CDR3 DNA reads TGCGCCAGCAGCTTGGATTGGGGCTCTACGTCCAAAAACATTCAGTACTTC.

J is TRBJ1-1 and V is TRBV27, with 7 bases fitting TRBD1. With 6 bases clipped from V and 1 base from J, the junction kept 20 bases outside the gene matches. This CDR3 has 19 residues. CDR1 is MNHEY and CDR2 is SMNVEV in the germline V gene (reference sequence). For the CDR3, the DNA is TGTGCCAGCAGCTTCGACAGGGCTGGCCGAGGGACGGAGAACACTGAAGCTTTCTTT. Translation: CASSFDRAGRGTENTEAFF.

V is TRBV7-2 and J is TRBJ1-2; D perhaps matches TRBD1 (5 bases). CDR3 size: 14 residues. Germline V CDR1 and CDR2: SGHTA, FQGNSA. V gave up 1 base and J gave up 7 bases, with 13 bases separating them. The CDR3 spells CASSLDGGVGGYTF. CDR3 DNA sequence: TGTGCCAGCAGCTTAGATGGGGGGGTGGGTGGCTACACCTTC.